What follows is one T cell receptor (beta chain) and its context. The antigen it binds to is not known. No base quality information exists; no much larger clone differs at one position. The record originates from a study of blood T cell repertoires in COVID-19 (dated by TCRdb to the early 2020s). At the level of the whole study: Collaborator samples came from the United States, Italy and Spain and covered acute and convalescent phases of COVID-19. The material from the prospective study consisted of cDNA or gDNA derived from T cells, B-cell-depleted T cells, or PBMCs. Deeply sampled blood TCRbeta repertoires from subjects exposed to, actively infected with, or recovered from COVID-19 were included in the dataset. A freely available public database, intended as a resource for researchers studying the immune response to SARS-CoV-2, is where the repertoires were released. Samples were obtained from the ongoing ImmuneRACE study (first 160 participants) and from 950 to 1,500 subjects provided by 6 global collaborators. Nearly every sample came with metadata listing a de-identified subject ID, COVID-19 status, age in years and sex. Where available, HLA class I and class II types were taken from metadata supplied by the sample provider and were not determined by assay-based typing. General findings and caveats noted by the study authors: The quantity of clinical and demographic metadata differed by source and by participant and was supplied without curation.

Reading the germline V gene gives CDR1 SGHVS and CDR2 FNYEAQ. Its CDR3 holds 15 amino acids, cysteine through phenylalanine. Of all the DNA, just the CDR3 is kept, 45 bases in frame from base 1. Germline trimming: 0 bases from V, 4 bases from J; junction bases outside gene matches: 3. Each collaborating institution followed its own protocols to collect whole blood in K2EDTA tubes. Collaborator samples were shipped for TCRbeta analysis as frozen whole blood, isolated PBMCs, or DNA extracted from either sample type. TCRbeta CDR3 regions were amplified from genomic DNA using the immunoSEQ Assay, a bias-controlled multiplex PCR. The study's processing was this. Nucleated cell counts per sample were estimated from amplification of reference gene primers within the assay. To quantify the absolute abundance of each unique TCRbeta CDR3 rearrangement, sequence reads were collapsed and filtered. Productive Simpson clonality was computed per sample as the square root of Simpson's diversity index over productive rearrangements. Not all clones reach the TCRdb copy of this immuneACCESS table, which keeps in-frame sequences only. Checked studies attribute under half of the gap to unresolved V genes and leave the rest unexplained. D and trimming come from the DNA, and the V and J calls and clone size come from that table. This sample is represented by about 120,000 clones; around 81% of them were singletons. Of the sample, 2.3% falls within the top ten clones.

The specimen was peripheral blood. The V gene is TRBV7-6 and the J gene is TRBJ1-1, with TRBD1 matching 9 junction bases. The TCR sequence derives from a man between 65 and 79 years old with acute or convalescent COVID-19. The DNA sequence follows: TGTGCCAGCAGCTTAGCGGGACAGGGTACCACTGAAGCTTTCTTT. Its translation is CASSLAGQGTTEAFF.